What follows is one T cell receptor (beta chain) and its context. Original analysis: It was from reference gene primer amplification that nucleated cell counts were estimated. This table comes from immunoSEQ multiplex PCR, and its TCRdb copy is limited to in-frame clones, with some not included. That table supplies the V and J calls and clone size; D and trimming were determined from the DNA. The repertoire holds 250,000 to 350,000 clones, with roughly 86% as singletons. Germline CDR1 is GTSNPN and CDR2 is SVGIG (reference sequence). This CDR3 is 13 amino acids long. The V gene end was trimmed by 2 bases and the J gene end by 9 bases; junction bases not matched to a gene: 9. The data are from a study of blood T cell repertoires in COVID-19. The overall study: Acute-phase and convalescent COVID-19 samples originated in the United States, Italy and Spain. T cells, B-cell-depleted T cells, or PBMCs provided the cDNA or gDNA that served as material.

The sequenced material came from peripheral blood. The chain carries TRBV30 and TRBJ2-7; 8 bases are a match to TRBD2. This TCR was recovered from a woman under 40 with COVID-19, enrolled during active disease. This chain's CDR3 is CAWSPAGEAGQYF. The CDR3, as DNA: TGTGCCTGGAGTCCAGCGGGAGAGGCAGGGCAGTACTTC.